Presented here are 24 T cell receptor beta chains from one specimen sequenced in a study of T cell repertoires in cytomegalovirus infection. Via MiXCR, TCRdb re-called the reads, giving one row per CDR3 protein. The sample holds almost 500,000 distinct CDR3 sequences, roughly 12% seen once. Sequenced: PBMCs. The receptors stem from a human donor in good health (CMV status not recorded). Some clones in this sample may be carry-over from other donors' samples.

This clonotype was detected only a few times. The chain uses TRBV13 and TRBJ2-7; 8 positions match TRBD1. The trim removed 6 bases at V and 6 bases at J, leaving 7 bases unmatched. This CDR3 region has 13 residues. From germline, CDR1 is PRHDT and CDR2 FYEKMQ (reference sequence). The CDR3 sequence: CASRSGQEAEQYF. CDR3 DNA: TGTGCCAGCAGGTCGGGACAGGAGGCCGAGCAGTACTTC.

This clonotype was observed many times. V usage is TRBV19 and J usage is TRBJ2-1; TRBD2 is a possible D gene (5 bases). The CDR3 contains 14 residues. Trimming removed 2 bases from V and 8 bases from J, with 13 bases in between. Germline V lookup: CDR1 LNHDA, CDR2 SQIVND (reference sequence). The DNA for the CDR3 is TGTGCCAGTAGTATATCGCTTTCGGGGTATGAGCAGTTCTTC. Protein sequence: CASSISLSGYEQFF.

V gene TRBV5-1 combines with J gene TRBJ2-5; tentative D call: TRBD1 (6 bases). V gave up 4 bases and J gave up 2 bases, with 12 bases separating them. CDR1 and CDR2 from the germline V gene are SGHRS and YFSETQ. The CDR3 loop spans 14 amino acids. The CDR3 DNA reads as TGCGCCAGCAGCGGCAGGGGTGGGCAAGAGACCCAGTACTTC. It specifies CASSGRGGQETQYF. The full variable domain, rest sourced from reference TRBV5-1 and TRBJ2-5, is KAGVTQTPRYLIKTRGQQVTLSCSPISGHRSVSWYQQTPGQGLQFLFEYFSETQRNKGNFPGRFSGRQFSNSRSEMNVSTLELGDSALYLCASSGRGGQETQYFGPGTRLLVL.

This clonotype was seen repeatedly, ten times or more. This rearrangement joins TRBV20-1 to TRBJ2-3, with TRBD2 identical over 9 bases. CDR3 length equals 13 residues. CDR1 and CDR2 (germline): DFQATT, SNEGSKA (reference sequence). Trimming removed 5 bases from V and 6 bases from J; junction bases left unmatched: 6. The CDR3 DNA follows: TGCAGTGCTGACTTGCGGGAGGGCGATACGCAGTATTTT. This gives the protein CSADLREGDTQYF.

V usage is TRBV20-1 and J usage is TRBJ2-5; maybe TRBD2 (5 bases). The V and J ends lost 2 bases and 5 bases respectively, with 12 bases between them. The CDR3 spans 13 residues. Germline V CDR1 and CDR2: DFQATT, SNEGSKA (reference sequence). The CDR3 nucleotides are TGCAGTGCTAGACTTCCCGGGAAGGAGACCCAGTACTTC. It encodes CSARLPGKETQYF.

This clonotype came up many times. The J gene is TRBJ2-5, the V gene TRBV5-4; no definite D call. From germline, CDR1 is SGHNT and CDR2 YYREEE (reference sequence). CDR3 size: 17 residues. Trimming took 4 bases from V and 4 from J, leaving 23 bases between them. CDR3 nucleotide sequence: TGTGCCAGCAGCCCCCGTAGTGGTTCGACACCGGGAGAGACCCAGTACTTC. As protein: CASSPRSGSTPGETQYF.

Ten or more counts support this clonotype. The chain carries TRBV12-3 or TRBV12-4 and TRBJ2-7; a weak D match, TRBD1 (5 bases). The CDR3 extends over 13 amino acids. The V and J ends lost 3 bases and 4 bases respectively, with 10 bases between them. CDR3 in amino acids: CASSFTAGYEQYF. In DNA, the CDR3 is TGTGCCAGCAGTTTCACCGCAGGGTACGAGCAGTACTTC.

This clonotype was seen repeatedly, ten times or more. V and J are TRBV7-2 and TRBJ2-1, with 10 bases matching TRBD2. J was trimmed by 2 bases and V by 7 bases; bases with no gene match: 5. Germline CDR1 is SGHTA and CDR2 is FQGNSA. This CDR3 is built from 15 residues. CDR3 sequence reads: CASTVLAGAYNEQFF. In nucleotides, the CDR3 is TGTGCCAGCACGGTTCTAGCGGGAGCCTACAATGAGCAGTTCTTC.

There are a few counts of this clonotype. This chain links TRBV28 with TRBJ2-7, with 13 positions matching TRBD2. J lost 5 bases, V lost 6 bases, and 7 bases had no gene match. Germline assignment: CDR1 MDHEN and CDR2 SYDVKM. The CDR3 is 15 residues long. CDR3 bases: TGTGCCAGCAGGCTTTTACTAGCGGGAGGGGACGAGCAGTACTTC. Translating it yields CASRLLLAGGDEQYF.

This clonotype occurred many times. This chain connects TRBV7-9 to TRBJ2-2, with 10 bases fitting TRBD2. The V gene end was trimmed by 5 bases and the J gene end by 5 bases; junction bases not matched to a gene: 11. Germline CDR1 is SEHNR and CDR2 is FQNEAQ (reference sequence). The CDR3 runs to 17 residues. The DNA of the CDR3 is TGTGCCAGCAGCCCTCCCTCTAGCGGGAGAGCAACCGGGGAGCTGTTTTTT. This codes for CASSPPSSGRATGELFF. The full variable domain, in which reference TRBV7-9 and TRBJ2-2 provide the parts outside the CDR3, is DTGVSQNPRHKITKRGQNVTFRCDPISEHNRLYWYRQTLGQGPEFLTYFQNEAQLEKSRLLSDRFSAERPKGSFSTLEIQRTEQGDSAMYLCASSPPSSGRATGELFFGEGSRLTVL.

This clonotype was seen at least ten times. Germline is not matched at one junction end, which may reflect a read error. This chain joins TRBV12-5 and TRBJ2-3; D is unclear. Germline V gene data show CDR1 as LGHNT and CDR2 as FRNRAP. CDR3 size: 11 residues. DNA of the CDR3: TGTGCTAGTGTTTTGAGAGATACGCAGTATTTT. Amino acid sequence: CASVLRDTQYF.

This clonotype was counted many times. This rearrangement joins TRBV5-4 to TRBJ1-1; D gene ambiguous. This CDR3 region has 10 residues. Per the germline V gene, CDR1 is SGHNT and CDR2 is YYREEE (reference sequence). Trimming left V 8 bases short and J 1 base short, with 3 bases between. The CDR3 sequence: CARSNTEAFF. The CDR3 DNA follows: TGTGCCAGATCGAACACTGAAGCTTTCTTT. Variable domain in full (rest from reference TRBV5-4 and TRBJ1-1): ETGVTQSPTHLIKTRGQQVTLRCSSQSGHNTVSWYQQALGQGPQFIFQYYREEENGRGNFPPRFSGLQFPNYSSELNVNALELDDSALYLCARSNTEAFFGQGTRLTVV.

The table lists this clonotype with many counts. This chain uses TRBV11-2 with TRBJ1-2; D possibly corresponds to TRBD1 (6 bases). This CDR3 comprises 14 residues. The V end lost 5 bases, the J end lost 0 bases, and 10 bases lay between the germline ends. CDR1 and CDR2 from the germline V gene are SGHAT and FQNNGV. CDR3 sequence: CASSEDSANYGYTF. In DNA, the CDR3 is TGTGCCAGCAGCGAGGACAGCGCTAACTATGGCTACACCTTC.

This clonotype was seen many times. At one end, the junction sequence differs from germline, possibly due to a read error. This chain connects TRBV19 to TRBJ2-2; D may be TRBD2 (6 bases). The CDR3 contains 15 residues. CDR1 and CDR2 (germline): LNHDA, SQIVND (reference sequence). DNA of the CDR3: TGTGCCAGTAGGATAGCGGAGATAAACACCGGGGAGCTGTTTTTT. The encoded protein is CASRIAEINTGELFF.

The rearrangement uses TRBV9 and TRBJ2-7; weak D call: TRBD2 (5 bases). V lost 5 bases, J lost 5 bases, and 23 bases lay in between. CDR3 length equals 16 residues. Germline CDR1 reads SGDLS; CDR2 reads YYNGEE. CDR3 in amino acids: CASRKGTAGFPHEQYF. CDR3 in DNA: TGTGCCAGCAGGAAGGGTACGGCGGGCTTTCCCCACGAGCAGTACTTC.

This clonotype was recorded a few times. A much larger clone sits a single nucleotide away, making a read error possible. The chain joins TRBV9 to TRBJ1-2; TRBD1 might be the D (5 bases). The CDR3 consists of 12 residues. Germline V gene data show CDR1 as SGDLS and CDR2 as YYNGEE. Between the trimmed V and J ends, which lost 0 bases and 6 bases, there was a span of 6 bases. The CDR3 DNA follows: TGTGCCAGCAGCGTAGTAGGGGATGGCTACACCTTC. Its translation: CASSVVGDGYTF.

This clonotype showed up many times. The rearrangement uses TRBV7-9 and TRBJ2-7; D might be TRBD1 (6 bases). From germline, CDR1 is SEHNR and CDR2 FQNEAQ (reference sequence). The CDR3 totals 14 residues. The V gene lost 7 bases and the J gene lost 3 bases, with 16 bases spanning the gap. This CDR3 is CASKGWTDDYEQYF. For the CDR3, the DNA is TGTGCCAGCAAAGGTTGGACAGATGACTACGAGCAGTACTTC. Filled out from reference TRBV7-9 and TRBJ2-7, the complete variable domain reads DTGVSQNPRHKITKRGQNVTFRCDPISEHNRLYWYRQTLGQGPEFLTYFQNEAQLEKSRLLSDRFSAERPKGSFSTLEIQRTEQGDSAMYLCASKGWTDDYEQYFGPGTRLTVT.

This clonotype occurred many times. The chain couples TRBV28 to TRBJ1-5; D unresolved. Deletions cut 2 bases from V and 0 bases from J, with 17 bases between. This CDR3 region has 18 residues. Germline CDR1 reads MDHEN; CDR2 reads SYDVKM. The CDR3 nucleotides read TGTGCCAGCAGTTTAGGAGCGGACGGACGTTATAGCAATCAGCCCCAGCATTTT. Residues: CASSLGADGRYSNQPQHF. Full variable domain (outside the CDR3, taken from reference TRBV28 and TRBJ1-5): DVKVTQSSRYLVKRTGEKVFLECVQDMDHENMFWYRQDPGLGLRLIYFSYDVKMKEKGDIPEGYSVSREKKERFSLILESASTNQTSMYLCASSLGADGRYSNQPQHFGDGTRLSIL.

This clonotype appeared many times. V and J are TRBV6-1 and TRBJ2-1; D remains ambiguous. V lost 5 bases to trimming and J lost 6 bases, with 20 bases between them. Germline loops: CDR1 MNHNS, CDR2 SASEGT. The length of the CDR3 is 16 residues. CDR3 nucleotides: TGTGCCAGCAGTCCTATTGGAATCACCAAGCCCAATGAGCAGTTCTTC. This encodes CASSPIGITKPNEQFF.

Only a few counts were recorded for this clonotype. CDR3 nucleotide sequence: TGCAGCGTTGGTTGGCGGCCGAACACCGGGGAGCTGTTTTTT. This codes for CSVGWRPNTGELFF. This chain links TRBV29-1 with TRBJ2-2; D not certain. Germline assignment: CDR1 SQVTM and CDR2 ANQGSEA. Trimming removed 4 bases at V and 0 bases at J, with 9 bases between. The CDR3 loop spans 14 amino acids.

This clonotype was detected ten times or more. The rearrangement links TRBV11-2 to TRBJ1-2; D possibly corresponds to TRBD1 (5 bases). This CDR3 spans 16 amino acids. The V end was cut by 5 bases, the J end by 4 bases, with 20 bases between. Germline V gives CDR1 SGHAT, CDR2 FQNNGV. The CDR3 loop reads CASSPSRASVSYGYTF. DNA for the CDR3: TGTGCCAGCAGCCCGTCCAGGGCGTCCGTGAGCTATGGCTACACCTTC.

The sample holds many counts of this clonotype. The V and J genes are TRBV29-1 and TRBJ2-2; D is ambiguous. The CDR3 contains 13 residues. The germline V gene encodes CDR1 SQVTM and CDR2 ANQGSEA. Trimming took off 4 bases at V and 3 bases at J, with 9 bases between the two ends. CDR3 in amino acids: CSVGRAYTGELFF. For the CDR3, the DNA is TGCAGCGTTGGAAGGGCGTACACCGGGGAGCTGTTTTTT.

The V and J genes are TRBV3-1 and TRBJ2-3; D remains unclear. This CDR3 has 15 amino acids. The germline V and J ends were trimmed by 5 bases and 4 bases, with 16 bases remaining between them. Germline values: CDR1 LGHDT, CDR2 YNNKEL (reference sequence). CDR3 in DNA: TGTGCCAGCAGCACCTCCCTTGTAACTGCAGATACGCAGTATTTT. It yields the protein CASSTSLVTADTQYF.

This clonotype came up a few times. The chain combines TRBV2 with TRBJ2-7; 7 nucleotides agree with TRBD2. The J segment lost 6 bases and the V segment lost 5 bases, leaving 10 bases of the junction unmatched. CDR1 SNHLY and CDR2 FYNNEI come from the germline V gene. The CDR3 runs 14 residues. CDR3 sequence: CASSFIGEGFEQYF. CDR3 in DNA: TGTGCCAGCAGTTTTATCGGGGAGGGTTTCGAGCAGTACTTC. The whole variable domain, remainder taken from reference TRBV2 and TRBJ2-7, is EPEVTQTPSHQVTQMGQEVILRCVPISNHLYFYWYRQILGQKVEFLVSFYNNEISEKSEIFDDQFSVERPDGSNFTLKIRSTKLEDSAMYFCASSFIGEGFEQYFGPGTRLTVT.